Each of the 25 T cell receptor beta chains below was sequenced from the same sample in a study of human T cells and chemical hapten exposure. Extraction of total RNA was performed on unfractionated whole blood. TCRdb used MiXCR to reprocess the 5' RACE reads, holding one entry per CDR3 protein. The sample carries about 110,000 distinct CDR3 sequences, approximately 20% recorded once. The source is a human donor in good health.

This clonotype was seen a few times. The V and J genes are TRBV15 and TRBJ2-1; 10 nucleotides match TRBD2. The CDR3 contains 14 residues. Germline CDR1 and CDR2: LNHNV and YYDKDF (reference sequence). The V gene end was trimmed by 4 bases and the J gene end by 7 bases; junction bases not matched to a gene: 4. The CDR3 DNA reads TGTGCCACCAGCAAGGGACTAGCGTGGAATGAGCAGTTCTTC. As protein: CATSKGLAWNEQFF.

There are a few counts of this clonotype. The junction departs from the called germline gene at one end, perhaps through a read error. This rearrangement joins TRBV3-1 to TRBJ2-5, with 12 bases lining up with TRBD2. CDR3 length equals 15 residues. Germline values: CDR1 LGHDT, CDR2 YNNKEL (reference sequence). CDR3 sequence: CASSLVTSGRPRPLF. The CDR3 DNA reads TGTGCCAGCAGCCTTGTGACTAGCGGGAGACCTCGACCTTTATTC.

This clonotype was seen a few times. This sequence joins TRBV5-5 and TRBJ2-5; TRBD2 aligns across 7 bases. Per the germline V gene, CDR1 is SGHKS and CDR2 is YYEKEE (reference sequence). The junction had 12 bases not matched to a gene; V was cut back by 4 bases and J by 0 bases. The CDR3 loop spans 17 amino acids. The CDR3 DNA sequence: TGTGCCAGCAGCCTGGGGGGGTGGACACCCAACCAAGAGACCCAGTACTTC. Its translation: CASSLGGWTPNQETQYF.

V usage is TRBV29-1 and J usage is TRBJ1-5; 11 bases fit TRBD1. From germline, CDR1 is SQVTM and CDR2 ANQGSEA. The CDR3 is made up of 16 amino acids. With 4 bases clipped from V and 4 bases from J, the junction kept 9 bases outside the gene matches. CDR3: CSVVIVGQGANQPQHF. In nucleotides, the CDR3 is TGCAGCGTTGTAATTGTAGGACAGGGGGCGAATCAGCCCCAGCATTTT.

In its sample, this clonotype was seen a few times. This sequence joins TRBV20-1 and TRBJ1-4, with a tentative D call TRBD1 (5 bases). This CDR3 contains 14 residues. V lost 6 bases and J lost 5, with 16 bases in between. Germline-derived CDR1 and CDR2 are DFQATT and SNEGSKA (reference sequence). The CDR3 reads CSALGGGGNEKLFF. The CDR3 coding sequence is TGCAGTGCCCTAGGTGGCGGGGGAAATGAAAAACTGTTTTTT.

This clonotype was found a few times. The chain uses TRBV3-1 and TRBJ2-2, with no clear D. The CDR3 is made up of 12 amino acids. Per germline, CDR1 LGHDT and CDR2 YNNKEL (reference sequence). V lost 5 bases and J lost 3, with 4 bases in between. The CDR3 DNA reads TGTGCCAGCAGCTACCACACCGGGGAGCTGTTTTTT. It specifies CASSYHTGELFF.

This chain links TRBV3-1 with TRBJ2-2; 8 positions agree with TRBD2. V shed 0 bases, J shed 4 bases, and the junction held 7 bases outside the gene matches. The CDR3 has 17 residues. Germline-derived CDR1 and CDR2 are LGHDT and YNNKEL (reference sequence). In DNA, the CDR3 is TGTGCCAGCAGCCAAGAGAGGGGACTAGGGGTCACCGGGGAGCTGTTTTTT. Protein: CASSQERGLGVTGELFF.

This clonotype was found a few times. V gene TRBV12-3 or TRBV12-4 combines with J gene TRBJ2-3; 8 nucleotides line up with TRBD2. J gave up 2 bases and V 5 bases, and 15 bases lay outside the gene matches. The CDR3 is 18 residues long. CDR3 protein: CASSPTPWVAGSTDTQYF. The CDR3 DNA reads TGTGCCAGCAGTCCAACCCCGTGGGTAGCGGGGTCCACAGATACGCAGTATTTT.

The rearrangement uses TRBV3-1 and TRBJ1-1, with D possibly TRBD1 on 5 matching bases. Germline V CDR1 and CDR2: LGHDT, YNNKEL (reference sequence). The CDR3 totals 16 residues. V was clipped by 2 bases and J by 1 base, with 14 bases between them. CDR3 sequence: CASSQWSRDRNTEAFF. In DNA form, the CDR3 reads TGTGCCAGCAGCCAATGGTCCAGGGACCGGAACACTGAAGCTTTCTTT.

This clonotype was counted between two and nine times. The chain combines TRBV29-1 with TRBJ2-5; 9 bases align to TRBD1. J lost 5 bases, V lost 5 bases, and 3 bases had no gene match. The CDR3 is 12 amino acids. Germline CDR1 reads SQVTM; CDR2 reads ANQGSEA. The CDR3 DNA is TGCAGCGTTCACAGGGGGCTCGAGACCCAGTACTTC. Protein: CSVHRGLETQYF.

This clonotype was seen repeatedly, ten times or more. The CDR3 reads CASSLVVSDTQYF. The CDR3 DNA reads as TGTGCCAGCAGCTTAGTGGTTTCAGATACGCAGTATTTT. V usage is TRBV13 and J usage is TRBJ2-3; D unresolved. This CDR3 comprises 13 residues. Per the germline V gene, CDR1 is PRHDT and CDR2 is FYEKMQ (reference sequence). V lost 1 base, J lost 4 bases, and 6 bases lay in between.

The chain has TRBV12-3 or TRBV12-4 and TRBJ2-2; D not resolved. The CDR3 sequence is 15 residues long. Trimming took off 1 base at V and 1 base at J, with 7 bases between the two ends. As DNA, the CDR3 is TGTGCCAGCAGTTTAGGGTCGGGGAACACCGGGGAGCTGTTTTTT. This gives the protein CASSLGSGNTGELFF.

The chain carries TRBV29-1 and TRBJ2-5; TRBD1 might be the D (6 bases). Trimming took 4 bases from V and 2 from J, leaving 14 bases between them. Germline V gives CDR1 SQVTM, CDR2 ANQGSEA. This CDR3 has 14 amino acids. CDR3: CSVVTGPFQETQYF. DNA of the CDR3: TGCAGCGTTGTCACAGGGCCTTTTCAAGAGACCCAGTACTTC.

The V call is TRBV4-1, the J call TRBJ1-5, with D uncertain. The V gene's germline CDR1 is MGHRA and CDR2 YSYEKL. Trimming pared 1 base from V and 4 bases from J, leaving 14 bases between. This CDR3 has 16 residues. The CDR3 region has the DNA TGCGCCAGCAGCCAAGTCAGAGGCAGAGGGAATCAGCCCCAGCATTTT. Amino acid sequence: CASSQVRGRGNQPQHF.

This clonotype appeared a few times. The chain uses TRBV6-2 or TRBV6-3 and TRBJ2-7; the D gene is possibly TRBD2 (5 bases). The CDR3 has 12 residues. The germline V gene has CDR1 MNHEY and CDR2 SVGEGT. Trimming cost V 6 bases and J 11 bases, with 17 bases left between them. CDR3 sequence: CASRELGPKEYF. CDR3 bases: TGTGCCAGCAGGGAACTAGGACCCAAGGAGTACTTC.

In this sample, this clonotype turned up a few times. The rearrangement uses TRBV20-1 and TRBJ2-1; 11 nucleotides agree with TRBD2. Germline V gene data show CDR1 as DFQATT and CDR2 as SNEGSKA (reference sequence). With 2 bases clipped from V and 8 bases from J, the junction kept 8 bases outside the gene matches. CDR3 length: 15 amino acids. CDR3 in DNA: TGCAGTGCTAGACCTCTACTAGCGGGAGCGGATGAGCAGTTCTTC. Protein: CSARPLLAGADEQFF.

This clonotype was counted a few times. V gene TRBV21-1 combines with J gene TRBJ2-2; the D call in the table, TRBD1, was not verified against the DNA. TRBV21-1 is tagged as a pseudogene. The CDR3 spans 16 residues. The CDR3: CASRTRTGEETGELFF. CDR3 DNA: TGTGCCAGCCGAACCCGGACAGGGGAGGAGACCGGGGAGCTGTTTTTT.

Worth noting for this clonotype: An end of the junction differs from the germline gene, which may be a read error. The chain joins TRBV3-1 to TRBJ1-3; D gene unclear. Germline lookup yields CDR1 LGHDT and CDR2 YNNKEL (reference sequence). This CDR3 comprises 16 residues. CDR3 region: CASSQETASSGNTIHF. CDR3 nucleotides: TGTGCCAGCAGCCAAGAAACAGCCAGCTCTGGAAACACCATACATTTT.

J is TRBJ2-3 and V is TRBV6-5, with 9 bases that match TRBD1. Germline CDR1 is MNHEY and CDR2 is SVGAGI. J gave up 4 bases and V 5 bases, and 7 bases lay outside the gene matches. There are 15 residues in the CDR3. The CDR3: CASSPGTGPPDTQYF. Written as DNA, the CDR3 is TGTGCCAGCAGTCCCGGGACAGGGCCCCCAGATACGCAGTATTTT.

The rearrangement joins TRBV30 to TRBJ2-3, with 13 bases that match TRBD2. CDR1 and CDR2 (germline): GTSNPN, SVGIG (reference sequence). This CDR3 has 16 residues. The V segment lost 2 bases and the J segment 4 bases; nucleotides outside the gene matches: 6. CDR3: CAWSLWTSGSPDTQYF. DNA of the CDR3: TGTGCCTGGAGTTTATGGACTAGCGGGAGTCCAGATACGCAGTATTTT.

CDR3 bases: TGCGCCAGCAGCTTGGACAGCACCTACACTGAAGCTTTCTTT. This sequence encodes CASSLDSTYTEAFF. The gene calls are TRBV5-1 and TRBJ1-1; no clear D gene. This CDR3 contains 14 residues. Germline V lookup: CDR1 SGHRS, CDR2 YFSETQ. Trimming took 0 bases from V and 3 from J, leaving 9 bases between them. The full variable domain, its missing parts supplied by reference TRBV5-1 and TRBJ1-1, is KAGVTQTPRYLIKTRGQQVTLSCSPISGHRSVSWYQQTPGQGLQFLFEYFSETQRNKGNFPGRFSGRQFSNSRSEMNVSTLELGDSALYLCASSLDSTYTEAFFGQGTRLTVV.

The rearrangement links TRBV12-3 or TRBV12-4 to TRBJ2-3; 8 bases are a match to TRBD2. The CDR3 loop spans 17 amino acids. J gave up 0 bases and V 4 bases, and 9 bases lay outside the gene matches. The DNA for the CDR3 is TGTGCCAGCAGTTCGCAACTAGCGGCTTCTAGCACAGATACGCAGTATTTT. Its translation: CASSSQLAASSTDTQYF.

This chain connects TRBV6-6 to TRBJ2-5, with 12 bases identical to TRBD2. The CDR3 runs to 17 residues. Germline V gene data show CDR1 as MNHNY and CDR2 as SVGAGI (reference sequence). V lost 2 bases to trimming and J lost 4 bases; unmatched junction nucleotides: 8. This chain's CDR3 is CASSYGASGRGIETQYF. In nucleotides, the CDR3 is TGTGCCAGCAGTTACGGGGCTAGCGGGAGGGGGATAGAGACCCAGTACTTC.

This clonotype was seen more than once but under ten times. The DNA of the CDR3 is TGTGCCAGCTCACCATGGGTTAACACTGAAGCTTTCTTT. This sequence encodes CASSPWVNTEAFF. This chain links TRBV18 with TRBJ1-1; the D is unclear. Per the germline V gene, CDR1 is KGHSH and CDR2 is LQKENI. V lost 2 bases and J 2 bases, leaving 6 bases between the germline ends. The CDR3 contains 13 residues.

This clonotype was seen only a few times. The chain couples TRBV5-4 to TRBJ2-1; TRBD1 matches at 7 bases. The CDR3 runs to 16 residues. Looked up from germline, CDR1 is SGHNT and CDR2 is YYREEE (reference sequence). V gave up 2 bases and J gave up 4 bases; unmatched junction bases: 9. The CDR3 protein is CASSLPKQGTYNEQFF. The CDR3 region has the DNA TGTGCCAGCAGCTTACCGAAACAGGGGACATACAATGAGCAGTTCTTC. The variable domain in full, with the rest retrieved from reference TRBV5-4 and TRBJ2-1, is ETGVTQSPTHLIKTRGQQVTLRCSSQSGHNTVSWYQQALGQGPQFIFQYYREEENGRGNFPPRFSGLQFPNYSSELNVNALELDDSALYLCASSLPKQGTYNEQFFGPGTRLTVL.